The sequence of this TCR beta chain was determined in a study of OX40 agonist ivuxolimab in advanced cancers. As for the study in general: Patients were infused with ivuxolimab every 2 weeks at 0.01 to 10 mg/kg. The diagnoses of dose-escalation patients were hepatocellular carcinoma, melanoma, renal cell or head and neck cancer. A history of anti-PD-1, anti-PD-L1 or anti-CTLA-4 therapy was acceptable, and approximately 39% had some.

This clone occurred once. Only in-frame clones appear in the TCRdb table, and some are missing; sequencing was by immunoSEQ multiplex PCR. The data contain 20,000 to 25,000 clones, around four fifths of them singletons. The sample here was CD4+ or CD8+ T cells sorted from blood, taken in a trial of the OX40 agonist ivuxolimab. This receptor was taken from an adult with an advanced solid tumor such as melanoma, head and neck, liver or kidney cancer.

The CDR3 bases are TGCACCAGCAGCCTTCCTCAAGCGGCGGCTGAGGACTTC. It is translated as CTSSLPQAAAEDF. This sequence joins TRBV1 and TRBJ2-5; TRBD2 was called by the table and not checked on the DNA. TRBV1 is classified as a pseudogene. The CDR3 extends over 13 amino acids.